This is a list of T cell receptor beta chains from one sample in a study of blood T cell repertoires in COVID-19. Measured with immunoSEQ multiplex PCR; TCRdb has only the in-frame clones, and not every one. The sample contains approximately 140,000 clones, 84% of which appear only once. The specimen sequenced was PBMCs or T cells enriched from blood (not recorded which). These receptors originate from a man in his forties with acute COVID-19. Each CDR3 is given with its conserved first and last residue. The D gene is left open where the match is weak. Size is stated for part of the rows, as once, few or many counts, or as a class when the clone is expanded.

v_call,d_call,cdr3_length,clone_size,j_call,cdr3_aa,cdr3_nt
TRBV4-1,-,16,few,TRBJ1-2,CASSQRFREEDYGYTF,TGCGCCAGCAGCCAACGTTTTCGGGAGGAGGACTATGGCTACACCTTC
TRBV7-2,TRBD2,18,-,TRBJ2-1,CASSLVFGGGASANEQFF,TGTGCCAGCAGCTTAGTATTCGGCGGGGGGGCTTCTGCCAATGAGCAGTTCTTC
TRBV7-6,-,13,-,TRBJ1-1,CASSGGGNTEAFF,TGTGCCAGCAGCGGGGGGGGGAACACTGAAGCTTTCTTT
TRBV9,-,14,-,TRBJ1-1,CASSVEDQGTEAFF,TGTGCCAGCAGCGTAGAAGACCAGGGCACTGAAGCTTTCTTT
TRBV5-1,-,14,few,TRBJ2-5,CASSLQGRGATQYF,TGCGCCAGCAGCTTGCAGGGGCGCGGAGCGACCCAGTACTTC
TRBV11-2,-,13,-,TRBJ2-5,CASSLESGREEYF,TGTGCCAGCAGCTTAGAATCCGGGAGAGAGGAGTACTTC
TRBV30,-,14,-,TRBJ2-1,CAWGPPGGRPEQFF,TGTGCCTGGGGTCCCCCTGGGGGGAGGCCCGAGCAGTTCTTC
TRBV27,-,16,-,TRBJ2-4,CASSLLGGPAKNIQYF,TGTGCCAGCAGTTTACTTGGAGGCCCAGCCAAAAACATTCAGTACTTC
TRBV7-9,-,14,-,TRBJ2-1,CASSLEQGNNEQFF,TGTGCCAGCAGCTTAGAGCAGGGGAACAATGAGCAGTTCTTC
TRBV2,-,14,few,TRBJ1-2,CASRGYLGSYGYTF,TGTGCCAGCAGGGGGTATTTGGGGAGCTATGGCTACACCTTC
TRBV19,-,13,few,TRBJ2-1,CASSDRVYNEQFF,TGTGCCAGTAGTGACAGAGTCTACAATGAGCAGTTCTTC
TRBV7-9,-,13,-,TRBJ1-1,CASTYQGNTEAFF,TGTGCCAGCACCTACCAGGGGAACACTGAAGCTTTCTTT
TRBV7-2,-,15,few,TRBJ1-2,CASTPWSSGGYGYTF,TGTGCCAGCACCCCATGGTCTTCGGGTGGGTATGGCTACACCTTC
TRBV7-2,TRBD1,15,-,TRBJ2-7,CASSLDPQGAGEQYF,TGTGCCAGCAGCTTAGACCCTCAGGGGGCGGGGGAGCAGTACTTC
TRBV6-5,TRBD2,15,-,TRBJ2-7,CASSYSRLAGYEQYF,TGTGCCAGCAGTTACTCGAGGCTAGCGGGTTACGAGCAGTACTTC
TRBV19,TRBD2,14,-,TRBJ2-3,CASRTSGIGNTQYF,TGTGCCAGCCGGACTAGCGGCATAGGGAATACGCAGTATTTT
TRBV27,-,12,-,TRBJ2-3,CASSPPADTQYF,TGTGCCAGCAGTCCCCCCGCAGATACGCAGTATTTT
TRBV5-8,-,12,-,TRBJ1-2,CASSHRDYGYTF,TGTGCCAGCAGTCACAGGGACTATGGCTACACCTTC
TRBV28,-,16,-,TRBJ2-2,CASSFDWGRESGELFF,TGTGCCAGCAGTTTCGATTGGGGAAGGGAGTCCGGGGAGCTGTTTTTT
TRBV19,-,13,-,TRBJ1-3,CASDSFSGNTIYF,TGTGCTAGTGACAGTTTCTCTGGAAACACCATATATTTT
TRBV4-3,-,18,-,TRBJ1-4,CASSRLTGVGATNEKLFF,TGCGCCAGCAGCCGGTTAACGGGGGTGGGGGCAACTAATGAAAAACTGTTTTTT
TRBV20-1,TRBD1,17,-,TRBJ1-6,CSASSSFPGQYNSPLHF,TGCAGTGCTAGTTCTTCTTTCCCGGGACAGTATAATTCACCCCTCCACTTT
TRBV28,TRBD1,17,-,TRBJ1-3,CASSLPTGAFVGNTIYF,TGTGCCAGCAGCCTACCGACAGGGGCGTTTGTTGGAAACACCATATATTTT
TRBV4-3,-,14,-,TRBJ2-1,CASSQAWQYNEQFF,TGCGCCAGCAGCCAAGCATGGCAGTACAATGAGCAGTTCTTC
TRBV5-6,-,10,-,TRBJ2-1,CASGRNEQFF,TGTGCCAGCGGGAGGAATGAGCAGTTCTTC
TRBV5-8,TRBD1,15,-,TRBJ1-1,CASSLRDSKNTEAFF,TGTGCCAGCAGCTTGAGGGACAGTAAGAACACTGAAGCTTTCTTT
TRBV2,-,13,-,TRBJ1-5,CASSEGTDQPQHF,TGTGCCAGCAGTGAAGGGACAGATCAGCCCCAGCATTTT
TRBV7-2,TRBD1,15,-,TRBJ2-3,CASSPDRGYTDTQYF,TGTGCCAGCAGCCCGGACAGGGGGTACACAGATACGCAGTATTTT
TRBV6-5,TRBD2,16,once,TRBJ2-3,CASSYGRGGSTDTQYF,TGTGCCAGCAGTTATGGGCGGGGGGGAAGCACAGATACGCAGTATTTT
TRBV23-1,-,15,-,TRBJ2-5,CASSPFRGSQETQYF,TGCGCCAGCAGTCCTTTTCGTGGGAGCCAAGAGACCCAGTACTTC
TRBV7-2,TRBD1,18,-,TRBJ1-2,CASSPEFRDRGLSYGYTF,TGTGCCAGCAGCCCCGAATTTCGGGACAGGGGGCTCAGCTATGGCTACACCTTC
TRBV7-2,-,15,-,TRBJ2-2,CASSPVLGGGGELFF,TGTGCCAGCAGCCCCGTTTTGGGAGGTGGCGGGGAGCTGTTTTTT
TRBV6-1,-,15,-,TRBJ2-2,CASSELGVNTGELFF,TGTGCCAGCAGTGAGTTGGGAGTGAACACCGGGGAGCTGTTTTTT